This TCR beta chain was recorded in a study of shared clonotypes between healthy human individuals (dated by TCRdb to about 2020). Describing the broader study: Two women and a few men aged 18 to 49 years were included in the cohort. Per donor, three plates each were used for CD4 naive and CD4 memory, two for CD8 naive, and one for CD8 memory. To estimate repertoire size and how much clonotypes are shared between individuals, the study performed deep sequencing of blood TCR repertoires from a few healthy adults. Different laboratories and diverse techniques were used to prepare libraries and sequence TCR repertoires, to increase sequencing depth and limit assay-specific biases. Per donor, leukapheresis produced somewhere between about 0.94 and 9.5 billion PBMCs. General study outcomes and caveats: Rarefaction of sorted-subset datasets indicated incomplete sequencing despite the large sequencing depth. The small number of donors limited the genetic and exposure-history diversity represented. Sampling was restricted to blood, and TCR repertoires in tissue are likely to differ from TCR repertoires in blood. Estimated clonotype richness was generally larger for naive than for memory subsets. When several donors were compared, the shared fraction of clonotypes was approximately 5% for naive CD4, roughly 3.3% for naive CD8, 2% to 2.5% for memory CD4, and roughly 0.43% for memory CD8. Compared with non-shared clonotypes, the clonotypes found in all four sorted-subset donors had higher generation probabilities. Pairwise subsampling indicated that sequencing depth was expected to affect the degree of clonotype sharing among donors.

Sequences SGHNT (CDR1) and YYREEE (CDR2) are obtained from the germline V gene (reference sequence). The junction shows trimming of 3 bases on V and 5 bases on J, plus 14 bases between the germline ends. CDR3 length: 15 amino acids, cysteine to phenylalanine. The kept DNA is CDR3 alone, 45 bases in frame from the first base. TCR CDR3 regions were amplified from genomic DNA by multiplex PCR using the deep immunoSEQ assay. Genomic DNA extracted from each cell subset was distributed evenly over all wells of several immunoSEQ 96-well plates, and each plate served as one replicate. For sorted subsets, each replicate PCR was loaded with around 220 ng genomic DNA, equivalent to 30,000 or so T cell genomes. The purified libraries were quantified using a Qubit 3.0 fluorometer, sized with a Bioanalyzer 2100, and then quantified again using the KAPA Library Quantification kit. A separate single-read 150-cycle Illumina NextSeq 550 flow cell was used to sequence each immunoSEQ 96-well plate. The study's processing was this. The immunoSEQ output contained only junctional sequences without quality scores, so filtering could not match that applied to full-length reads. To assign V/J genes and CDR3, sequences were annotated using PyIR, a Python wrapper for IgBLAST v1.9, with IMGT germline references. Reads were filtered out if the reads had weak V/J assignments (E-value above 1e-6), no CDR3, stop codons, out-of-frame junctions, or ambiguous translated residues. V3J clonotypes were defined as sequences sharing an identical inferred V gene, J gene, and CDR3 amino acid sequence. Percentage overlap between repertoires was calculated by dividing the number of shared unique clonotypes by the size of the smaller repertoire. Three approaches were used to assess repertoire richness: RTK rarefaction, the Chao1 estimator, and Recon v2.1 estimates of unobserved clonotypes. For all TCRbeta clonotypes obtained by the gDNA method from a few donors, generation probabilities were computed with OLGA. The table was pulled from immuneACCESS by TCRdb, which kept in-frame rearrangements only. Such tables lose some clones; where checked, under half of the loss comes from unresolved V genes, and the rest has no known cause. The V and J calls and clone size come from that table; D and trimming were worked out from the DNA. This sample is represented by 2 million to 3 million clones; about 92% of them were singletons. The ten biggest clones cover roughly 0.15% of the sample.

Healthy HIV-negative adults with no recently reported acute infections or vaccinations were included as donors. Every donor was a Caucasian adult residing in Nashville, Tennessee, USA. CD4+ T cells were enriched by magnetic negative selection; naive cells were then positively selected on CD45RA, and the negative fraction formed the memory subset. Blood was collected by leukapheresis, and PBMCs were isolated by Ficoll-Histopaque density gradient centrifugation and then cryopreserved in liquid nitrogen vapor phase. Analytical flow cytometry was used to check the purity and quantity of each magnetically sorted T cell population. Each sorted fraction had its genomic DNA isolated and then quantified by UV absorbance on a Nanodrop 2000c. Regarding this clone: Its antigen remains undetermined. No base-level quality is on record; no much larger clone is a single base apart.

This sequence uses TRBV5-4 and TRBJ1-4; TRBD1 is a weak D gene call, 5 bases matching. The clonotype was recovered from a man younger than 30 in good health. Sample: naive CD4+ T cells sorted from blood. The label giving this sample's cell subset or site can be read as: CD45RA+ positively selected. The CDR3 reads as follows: CASSSWAGSNEKLFF. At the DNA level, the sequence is TGTGCCAGCAGCTCATGGGCAGGGTCGAATGAAAAACTGTTTTTT.